Listed below are T cell receptor beta chains from one sample, sequenced in a study of cytomegalovirus exposure and HLA in healthy donors. Data came from immunoSEQ multiplex PCR; TCRdb stores just in-frame clones and leaves some out. The sample consists of over 150,000 clones, 65% to 80% of them appearing once. What was sequenced was PBMCs. The source is a man younger than 30 in good health and CMV-seronegative. Both conserved end residues are part of each CDR3. Fields, in order: CDR3 length, D gene, V gene, clone size, J gene, CDR3 DNA, CDR3 protein. D genes are given only for firm matches. Only part of the rows carry a size: once, few, many, or a class if the clone is expanded.

16	-	TRBV7-2	-	TRBJ2-3	TGTGCCAGCAGCAGGCAGTTAGGGCGGGGCACAGATACGCAGTATTTT	CASSRQLGRGTDTQYF
15	TRBD1	TRBV4-3	-	TRBJ1-1	TGCGCCAGCAGCCAAGTAGGACAGGGGATCACTGAAGCTTTCTTT	CASSQVGQGITEAFF
18	-	TRBV11-2	few	TRBJ2-3	TGTGCCAGCAACCCCTATCCCTCGGAGCGGCCTAGCACAGATACGCAGTATTTT	CASNPYPSERPSTDTQYF
14	TRBD1	TRBV5-1	-	TRBJ1-6	TGCGCCAGCACCCCGGACAGGGGTAATTCACCCCTCCACTTT	CASTPDRGNSPLHF
17	TRBD2	TRBV5-1	-	TRBJ2-7	TGCGCCAGCAGCTTGGCGGGACTAGCGGGGGTCTACTACGAGCAGTACTTC	CASSLAGLAGVYYEQYF
12	TRBD1	TRBV6-1	-	TRBJ2-3	TGTGCCAGCGGGGACAGGGCTTATACGCAGTATTTT	CASGDRAYTQYF
14	TRBD2	TRBV6-5	-	TRBJ2-1	TGTGCCAGCAGTTACTCGACTAGCGGCTGGTATCAGTTCTTC	CASSYSTSGWYQFF
12	-	TRBV5-1	-	TRBJ2-3	TGCGCCAGCAGCTTTTCGGGAGATACGCAGTATTTT	CASSFSGDTQYF
16	TRBD1	TRBV6-5	-	TRBJ2-3	TGTGCCAGCAGTTACGCTCCGGGACAGGGGGCAGATACGCAGTATTTT	CASSYAPGQGADTQYF
15	TRBD1	TRBV6-1	once	TRBJ2-1	TGTGCCAGCAGTGAGAGATCAGGGGGCAAAAATGAGCAGTTCTTC	CASSERSGGKNEQFF
16	TRBD1	TRBV5-1	-	TRBJ1-6	TGCGCCAGCAGCCTGCTGACAGGGTCGAGAAATTCACCCCTCCACTTT	CASSLLTGSRNSPLHF
16	TRBD1	TRBV19	-	TRBJ1-1	TGTGCCAGTAGTATTAGGGACAGGGGGCGGAACACTGAAGCTTTCTTT	CASSIRDRGRNTEAFF
15	-	TRBV4-2	few	TRBJ2-3	TGTGCCAGCAGCCAAGGTGGGGGGGCAGCAGATACGCAGTATTTT	CASSQGGGAADTQYF
15	-	TRBV2	once	TRBJ2-1	TGTGCCAGCAGTGAATTGCGGGGGACATACAATGAGCAGTTCTTC	CASSELRGTYNEQFF
16	TRBD1	TRBV19	-	TRBJ2-5	TGTGCCAGTACCACCAAAGGACAGGGGGTCATCGGGACCCAGTACTTC	CASTTKGQGVIGTQYF
17	-	TRBV7-3	-	TRBJ2-1	TGTGCCAGCAGCTTAACGGGGGGACTGGCGGGAAACAATGAGCAGTTCTTC	CASSLTGGLAGNNEQFF